These 27 T cell receptor beta chains were all obtained from the same sample, sequenced in a study of T cell responses to AZD1222 COVID-19 vaccine. The table came from immunoSEQ multiplex PCR; TCRdb's copy has only in-frame clones and leaves some out. The data contain under 200,000 clones, 87% of them singletons. The material sequenced was peripheral blood, taken on day 0 of MenACWY control vaccination. Every receptor here comes from an adult in good health.

The rearrangement uses TRBV30 and TRBJ1-4; D is undetermined. CDR3 length: 14 residues. The V and J ends lost 0 bases and 5 bases respectively, with 10 bases between them. The germline V gene encodes CDR1 GTSNPN and CDR2 SVGIG (reference sequence). CDR3 protein: CAWSVRQMNEKLFF. The CDR3 nucleotides read TGTGCCTGGAGTGTACGGCAGATGAATGAAAAACTGTTTTTT.

The genes are TRBV5-1 and TRBJ1-1; no reliable D call. Trimming removed 2 bases from V and 4 bases from J, with 9 bases in between. Germline CDR1 and CDR2: SGHRS and YFSETQ. This CDR3 contains 13 residues. The CDR3 region has the DNA TGCGCCAGCAGCTTTGAATATTTCACTGAAGCTTTCTTT. This translates into CASSFEYFTEAFF.

The chain couples TRBV9 to TRBJ2-1; 10 nucleotides line up with TRBD2. The CDR3 has 15 residues. With 4 bases clipped from V and 5 bases from J, the junction kept 6 bases outside the gene matches. The germline V gene has CDR1 SGDLS and CDR2 YYNGEE. CDR3 loop: CASSPGTSVDNEQFF. As DNA, the CDR3 is TGTGCCAGCAGCCCAGGGACTAGCGTGGACAATGAGCAGTTCTTC.

This clone was counted a single time. The gene calls are TRBV29-1 and TRBJ1-1; a weak D match, TRBD1 (5 bases). The V gene lost 8 bases and the J gene lost 1 base, with 17 bases spanning the gap. This CDR3 has 14 residues. Germline values: CDR1 SQVTM, CDR2 ANQGSEA. The CDR3, as DNA: TGCAGCTTCCACCGGGACCCCTGGAACACTGAAGCTTTCTTT. Its translation is CSFHRDPWNTEAFF.

The rearrangement links TRBV6-5 to TRBJ2-2; D gene ambiguous. The V gene's germline CDR1 is MNHEY and CDR2 SVGAGI. This CDR3 region has 14 residues. The V end was cut by 7 bases, the J end by 0 bases, with 9 bases between. The CDR3 sequence: CASTRKPNTGELFF. The DNA of the CDR3 is TGTGCCAGCACTAGAAAACCGAACACCGGGGAGCTGTTTTTT.

The chain is built from TRBV28 and TRBJ1-2; 8 positions agree with TRBD1. Trimming cost V 6 bases and J 1 base; bases outside gene matches: 10. The CDR3 covers 16 residues. Germline lookup yields CDR1 MDHEN and CDR2 SYDVKM. The CDR3 region is CASSPVRQGSNYGYTF. The CDR3 nucleotides are TGTGCCAGCAGCCCCGTCCGACAGGGGAGTAACTATGGCTACACCTTC.

The chain recombines TRBV30 with TRBJ1-2; 8 bases align to TRBD1. The V segment lost 5 bases and the J segment 8 bases; nucleotides outside the gene matches: 7. Germline V gene lookup returns CDR1 GTSNPN and CDR2 SVGIG (reference sequence). This CDR3 is 12 amino acids long. The CDR3 sequence is CAWGDRMEGYTF. For the CDR3, the DNA is TGTGCCTGGGGGGACAGGATGGAGGGCTACACCTTC.

The sample holds a few counts of this clone. This rearrangement joins TRBV30 to TRBJ1-6; 7 positions agree with TRBD1. The CDR3 is made up of 16 amino acids. Germline values: CDR1 GTSNPN, CDR2 SVGIG (reference sequence). The V gene end was trimmed by 3 bases and the J gene end by 8 bases; junction bases not matched to a gene: 13. CDR3 nucleotides: TGTGCCTGGAGAGACCCATGGGACAGAATAGATTCACCCCTCCACTTT. Its translation: CAWRDPWDRIDSPLHF.

The chain is built from TRBV28 and TRBJ1-2; 10 positions match TRBD1. With 7 bases clipped from V and 2 bases from J, the junction kept 7 bases outside the gene matches. The CDR3 has 15 residues. The germline V gene has CDR1 MDHEN and CDR2 SYDVKM. The CDR3 loop reads CASTQTGGVNYGYTF. The CDR3 DNA reads TGTGCCAGCACCCAGACAGGGGGCGTCAACTATGGCTACACCTTC.

J is TRBJ2-7 and V is TRBV5-5, with a tentative D call TRBD2 (5 bases). From germline, CDR1 is SGHKS and CDR2 YYEKEE (reference sequence). V was shortened by 5 bases and J by 2 bases, with 11 bases between the two germline ends. This CDR3 region has 13 residues. Written as DNA, the CDR3 is TGTGCCAGCAGGCGGGTCTCCACCTACGAGCAGTACTTC. It specifies CASRRVSTYEQYF.

The chain has TRBV28 and TRBJ2-1, with 7 nucleotides matching TRBD2. The trim removed 4 bases at V and 7 bases at J, leaving 10 bases unmatched. The CDR3 spans 15 residues. CDR1 is MDHEN, CDR2 SYDVKM, per germline. CDR3 nucleotide sequence: TGTGCCAGCAGTTCCCAGGGAGGGAACGAGAATGAGCAGTTCTTC. Amino acids: CASSSQGGNENEQFF.

This clone was counted once. CDR3 nucleotides: TGCGCCAGCAGCCCCCCCGCGGGACCCCTCCCTCAAGAGACCCAGTACTTC. Translating gives CASSPPAGPLPQETQYF. The J gene is TRBJ2-5, the V gene TRBV4-1; D possibly corresponds to TRBD2 (6 bases). Trimming removed 4 bases from V and 2 bases from J, with 20 bases in between. There are 17 residues in the CDR3. From germline, CDR1 is MGHRA and CDR2 YSYEKL.

This clone was observed a single time. This CDR3 is also generated by other DNA sequences in the sample. The chain couples TRBV19 to TRBJ2-1, with D unresolved. Looked up from germline, CDR1 is LNHDA and CDR2 is SQIVND (reference sequence). This CDR3 has 12 residues. V was cut by 3 bases and J by 7 bases, with 7 bases left in between. Here the CDR3 reads CASSILGNEQFF. CDR3 in DNA: TGTGCCAGTAGTATTCTGGGAAATGAGCAGTTCTTC.

This rearrangement joins TRBV3-1 (or the pseudogene TRBV3-2) to TRBJ2-5; 13 nucleotides align to TRBD2. Germline lookup yields CDR1 LGHDT and CDR2 YNNKEL (reference sequence). The CDR3 contains 15 residues. V shed 4 bases, J shed 4 bases, and the junction held 3 bases outside the gene matches. Written as DNA, the CDR3 is TGTGCCAGCAGCCTACTAGCGGGGGGGCTAGAGACCCAGTACTTC. Its protein product is CASSLLAGGLETQYF.

This sequence joins TRBV9 and TRBJ2-7; 11 bases map to TRBD2. Germline V gives CDR1 SGDLS, CDR2 YYNGEE. The CDR3 is 15 residues long. Trimming removed 3 bases from V and 2 bases from J; junction bases left unmatched: 4. The CDR3 DNA is TGTGCCAGCAGCGCCGGGACTAGCGGCGCCTACGAGCAGTACTTC. This sequence encodes CASSAGTSGAYEQYF.

The V gene is TRBV5-4, the J gene TRBJ1-4; D is ambiguous. CDR3 length: 13 residues. Germline V CDR1 and CDR2: SGHNT, YYREEE (reference sequence). Between the trimmed V and J ends, which lost 0 bases and 6 bases, there was a span of 6 bases. CDR3 DNA: TGTGCCAGCAGCTTGGACCACGATGAAAAACTGTTTTTT. Its protein is CASSLDHDEKLFF.

V gene TRBV6-2 or TRBV6-3 combines with J gene TRBJ1-5, with D possibly matching TRBD1 (6 bases). Between the trimmed V and J ends, which lost 5 bases and 5 bases, there was a span of 19 bases. This CDR3 spans 16 amino acids. Germline-derived CDR1 and CDR2 are MNHEY and SVGEGT. Here the CDR3 reads CASSLIGAGADQPQHF. CDR3 bases: TGTGCCAGCAGTCTAATTGGGGCAGGGGCTGATCAGCCCCAGCATTTT.

CDR3 region: CASSNLPGEKLFF. DNA for the CDR3: TGTGCCAGCAGCAATCTACCTGGGGAAAAACTGTTTTTT. V is TRBV7-9 and J is TRBJ1-4; the D is unclear. Germline CDR1 is SEHNR and CDR2 is FQNEAQ (reference sequence). The ends were cut back, 5 bases at V and 8 bases at J, with 12 bases in the middle. The CDR3 covers 13 residues.

In its sample, this clone was seen once. The rearrangement uses TRBV19 and TRBJ2-2; possibly TRBD1 for D (5 bases). Trimming removed 3 bases from V and 3 bases from J, with 11 bases in between. Germline V gene lookup returns CDR1 LNHDA and CDR2 SQIVND (reference sequence). This CDR3 has 15 amino acids. The CDR3 is CASSMLQGYTGELFF. The CDR3 DNA reads TGTGCCAGTAGTATGCTCCAGGGCTACACCGGGGAGCTGTTTTTT.

This chain connects TRBV28 to TRBJ1-2; D may be TRBD1 (6 bases). Germline CDR1 MDHEN, CDR2 SYDVKM. V was trimmed by 6 bases and J by 3 bases, leaving 11 bases between them. CDR3 length equals 13 residues. The CDR3 DNA reads as TGTGCCAGCAGACTACAGGGTTACTATGGCTACACCTTC. Translation gives CASRLQGYYGYTF.

This chain links TRBV7-2 with TRBJ1-2; D is uncertain. The CDR3 is 12 amino acids. CDR1 is SGHTA, CDR2 FQGNSA, per germline. The ends were cut back, 1 base at V and 4 bases at J, with 4 bases in the middle. The CDR3 DNA reads as TGTGCCAGCAGCTTAGTTGGCTATGGCTACACCTTC. Amino acid sequence: CASSLVGYGYTF.

This chain connects TRBV27 to TRBJ2-2; D is undetermined. Germline values: CDR1 MNHEY, CDR2 SMNVEV (reference sequence). The CDR3 runs 15 residues. V was clipped by 1 base and J by 2 bases, with 8 bases between them. As DNA, the CDR3 is TGTGCCAGCAGTTTATTTGCGAGAAACACCGGGGAGCTGTTTTTT. It translates to CASSLFARNTGELFF.

V and J are TRBV20-1 and TRBJ1-1; D may be TRBD1 (5 bases). CDR1 and CDR2 from the germline V gene are DFQATT and SNEGSKA (reference sequence). The CDR3 consists of 11 residues. Trimming shortened V by 3 bases and J by 7 bases, and 9 bases separated the two germline ends. CDR3 sequence reads: CSARMGLEAFF. Here the CDR3 DNA reads TGCAGTGCTAGGATGGGGCTTGAAGCTTTCTTT.

The rearrangement joins TRBV9 to TRBJ2-7; TRBD1 matches at 7 bases. The CDR3 totals 12 residues. The ends lost 3 bases at V and 5 bases at J; junction bases unmatched: 2. Germline-derived CDR1 and CDR2 are SGDLS and YYNGEE. CDR3 nucleotide sequence: TGTGCCAGCAGCGGGACAGGACACGAGCAGTACTTC. Translation: CASSGTGHEQYF.

This clone was seen a single time. V is TRBV6-5 and J is TRBJ2-7; maybe TRBD1 (5 bases). Germline V lookup: CDR1 MNHEY, CDR2 SVGAGI. The CDR3 sequence is 12 residues long. The V and J ends lost 2 bases and 6 bases respectively, with 8 bases between them. The CDR3 region has the DNA TGTGCCAGCAGTTACACAGGTGGCGAGCAGTACTTC. Its protein product is CASSYTGGEQYF.

This clone was detected once. This chain links TRBV27 with TRBJ2-2; the D is unclear. This CDR3 contains 14 residues. Trimming shortened V by 1 base and J by 6 bases, and 9 bases separated the two germline ends. Per the germline V gene, CDR1 is MNHEY and CDR2 is SMNVEV (reference sequence). CDR3 sequence: CASSLWGSAGELFF. DNA for the CDR3: TGTGCCAGCAGTTTATGGGGATCCGCCGGGGAGCTGTTTTTT.

CDR3 region: CASGWRNSYNEQFF. The CDR3 DNA follows: TGTGCCAGCGGGTGGCGTAACTCCTACAATGAGCAGTTCTTC. The J gene is TRBJ2-1, the V gene TRBV19, with D uncertain. The CDR3 covers 14 residues. Deletions cut 9 bases from V and 0 bases from J, with 12 bases between. Germline CDR1 is LNHDA and CDR2 is SQIVND (reference sequence).